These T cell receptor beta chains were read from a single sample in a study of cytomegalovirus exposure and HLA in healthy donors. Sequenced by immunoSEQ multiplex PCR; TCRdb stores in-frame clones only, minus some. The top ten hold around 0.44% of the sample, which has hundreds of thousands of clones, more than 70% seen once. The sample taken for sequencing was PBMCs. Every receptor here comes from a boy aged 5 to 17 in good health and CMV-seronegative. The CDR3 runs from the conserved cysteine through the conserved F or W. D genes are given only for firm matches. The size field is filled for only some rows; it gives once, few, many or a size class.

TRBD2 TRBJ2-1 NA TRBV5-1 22 TGCGCCAGCAGCTTAGGCGGGGGTCTAGCGGGGGGGCCTAGACCCGGCCGGCGGGAGCAGTTCTTC CASSLGGGLAGGPRPGRREQFF
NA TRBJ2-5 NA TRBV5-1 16 TGCGCCAGCAGCTTGGGGGGCTACACGTTAAAAGAGACCCAGTACTTC CASSLGGYTLKETQYF
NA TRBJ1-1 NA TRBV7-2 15 TGTGCCAGCAGCCCCTACCGGGTCATGAACACTGAAGCTTTCTTT CASSPYRVMNTEAFF
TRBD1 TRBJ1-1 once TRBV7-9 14 TGTGCCAGCAGCTCAGGGGGCATGAACACTGAAGCTTTCTTT CASSSGGMNTEAFF
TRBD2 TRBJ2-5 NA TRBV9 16 TGTGCCAGCAGCCCACGAGGGACTAGCGGCCAAGAGACCCAGTACTTC CASSPRGTSGQETQYF
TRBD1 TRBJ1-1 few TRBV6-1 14 TGTGCCAGCATGAGGGACAGGGCTCGCACTGAAGCTTTCTTT CASMRDRARTEAFF
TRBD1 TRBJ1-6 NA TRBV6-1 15 TGTGCCAGCAGTGAGATGGACAGGGGAGGGTCACCCCTCCACTTT CASSEMDRGGSPLHF
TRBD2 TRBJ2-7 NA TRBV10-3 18 TGTGCCATCAGTGAAAAAGGGACTAGCGGGAGGGCCTCGCGAGAGCAGTACTTC CAISEKGTSGRASREQYF
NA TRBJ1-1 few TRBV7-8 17 TGTGCCAGCAGCTTACGAGTCAGTAACAGGGTAAGCACTGAAGCTTTCTTT CASSLRVSNRVSTEAFF
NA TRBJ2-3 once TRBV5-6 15 TGTGCCAGCAGCTTGGGGGGCGGGGCAGGGCATACGCAGTATTTT CASSLGGGAGHTQYF
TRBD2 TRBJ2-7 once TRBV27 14 TGTGCCAGCAGTTCGGAGCGGGGGTTCTACGAGCAGTACTTC CASSSERGFYEQYF
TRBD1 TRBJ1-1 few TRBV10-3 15 TGTGCCATCAGTGAGGACAGGGATTCGAACACTGAAGCTTTCTTT CAISEDRDSNTEAFF
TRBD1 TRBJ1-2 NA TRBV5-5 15 TGTGCCAGCAGCAGATCAGGGGGTACTAACTATGGCTACACCTTC CASSRSGGTNYGYTF
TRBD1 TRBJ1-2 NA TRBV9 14 TGTGCCAGCAGCGTGGACAGGAACTTCTATGGCTACACCTTC CASSVDRNFYGYTF
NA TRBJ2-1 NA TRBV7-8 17 TGTGCCAGCAGCTCCCTCCCGGACAGTTACTCCTACAATGAGCAGTTCTTC CASSSLPDSYSYNEQFF
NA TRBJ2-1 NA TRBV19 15 TGTGCCAGTAGTACACACACCCGGGGCTACAATGAGCAGTTCTTC CASSTHTRGYNEQFF
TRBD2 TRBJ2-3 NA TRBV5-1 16 TGCGCCAGCAGCACCGCTAGCGGGAGAACCACAGATACGCAGTATTTT CASSTASGRTTDTQYF
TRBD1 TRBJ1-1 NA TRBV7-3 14 TGTGCCAGCAGCCCGACAGGGGGGAACACTGAAGCTTTCTTT CASSPTGGNTEAFF
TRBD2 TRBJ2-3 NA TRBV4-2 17 TGTGCCAGCAGCCAAGCCTCCAGCGGGGGGGTGACAGATACGCAGTATTTT CASSQASSGGVTDTQYF
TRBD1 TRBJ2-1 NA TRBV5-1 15 TGCGCCAGCAGCTTGGGACAGGGTAAGGTAAATGAGCAGTTCTTC CASSLGQGKVNEQFF
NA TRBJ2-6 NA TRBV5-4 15 TGTGCCAGCAGCTTGAGACTCTCTGGGGCCAACGTCCTGACTTTC CASSLRLSGANVLTF
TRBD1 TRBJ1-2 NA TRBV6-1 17 TGTGCCAGCAGTGGAGGGACAGGGGGCGAATCGTATCGTGGCTACACCTTC CASSGGTGGESYRGYTF
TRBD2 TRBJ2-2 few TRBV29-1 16 TGCAGCGCCGGGCCTGGAGCGGGAGCGTACACCGGGGAGCTGTTTTTT CSAGPGAGAYTGELFF
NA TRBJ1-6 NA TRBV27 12 TGTGCCAGCAGTCTCAGCGGGGGACCCCTCCACTTT CASSLSGGPLHF
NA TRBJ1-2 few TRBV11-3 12 TGTGCCAGCAGCTTGGGCAGCTATGGCTACACCTTC CASSLGSYGYTF
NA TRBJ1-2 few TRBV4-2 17 TGTGCCAGCAGCCAACATCCCTACGGAGGGGCAAACTATGGCTACACCTTC CASSQHPYGGANYGYTF
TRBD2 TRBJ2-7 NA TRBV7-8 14 TGTGCCAGCAGCGTTAGCGGGGGGCCCTACGAGCAGTACTTC CASSVSGGPYEQYF
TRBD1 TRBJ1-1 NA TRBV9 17 TGTGCCAGCAGCCCCGCAGGACAGGGGGCGTGGAACACTGAAGCTTTCTTT CASSPAGQGAWNTEAFF
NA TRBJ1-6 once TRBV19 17 TGTGCCAGTAGTTATCAAGGGAGTAGCTCCTATAATTCACCCCTCCACTTT CASSYQGSSSYNSPLHF
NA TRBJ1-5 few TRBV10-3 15 TGTGCCACCGGACCTTTCGGTGAGGGGGATCAGCCCCAGCATTTT CATGPFGEGDQPQHF
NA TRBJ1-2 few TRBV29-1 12 TGCAGCGTTGAAACAGGCGACTATGGCTACACCTTC CSVETGDYGYTF
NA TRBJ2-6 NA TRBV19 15 TGTGCCAGTACTCCCCCTAACTCTGGGGCCAACGTCCTGACTTTC CASTPPNSGANVLTF
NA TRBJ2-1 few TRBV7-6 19 TGTGCCAGCAGCTTAAGTGGATATGTGGGGCGGGGGCGGTACAATGAGCAGTTCTTC CASSLSGYVGRGRYNEQFF
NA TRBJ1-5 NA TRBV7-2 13 TGTGCCAGCAGCTTAGGACTCGGGCAGCCCCAGCATTTT CASSLGLGQPQHF
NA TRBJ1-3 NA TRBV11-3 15 TGTGCCAGCAGCGAACAGAGAGACTCTGGAAACACCATATATTTT CASSEQRDSGNTIYF
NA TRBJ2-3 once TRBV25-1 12 TGTGCCAGCAGTGAATTTCTTGATACGCAGTATTTT CASSEFLDTQYF
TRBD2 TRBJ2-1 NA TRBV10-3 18 TGTGCCATCAGTGATAGGACTAGCGGCGGCAGCTCCTACAATGAGCAGTTCTTC CAISDRTSGGSSYNEQFF
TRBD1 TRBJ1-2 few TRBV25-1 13 TGTGCCAGCGCCGGGACAGACTTCTATGGCTACACCTTC CASAGTDFYGYTF